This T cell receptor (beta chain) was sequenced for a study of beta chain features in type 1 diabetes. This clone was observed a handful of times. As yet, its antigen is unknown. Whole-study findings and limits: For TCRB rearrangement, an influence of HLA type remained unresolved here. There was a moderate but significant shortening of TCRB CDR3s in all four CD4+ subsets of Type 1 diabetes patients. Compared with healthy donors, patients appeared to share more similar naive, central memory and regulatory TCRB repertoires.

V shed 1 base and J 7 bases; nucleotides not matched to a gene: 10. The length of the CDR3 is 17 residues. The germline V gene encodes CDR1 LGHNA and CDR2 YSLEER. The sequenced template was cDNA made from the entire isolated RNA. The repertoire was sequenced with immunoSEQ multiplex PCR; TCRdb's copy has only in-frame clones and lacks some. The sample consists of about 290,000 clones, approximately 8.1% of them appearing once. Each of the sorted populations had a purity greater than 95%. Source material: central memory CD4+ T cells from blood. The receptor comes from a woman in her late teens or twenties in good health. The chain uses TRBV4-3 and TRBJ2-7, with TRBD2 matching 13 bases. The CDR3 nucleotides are TGCGCCAGCAGCCAAGCCCAACTAGCGGGAGGGCCTCGAGAGCAGTACTTC. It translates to CASSQAQLAGGPREQYF.